These 28 T cell receptor beta chains were all obtained from the same sample, sequenced in a study of identical twins. Each CDR3 protein is one row after TCRdb ran MiXCR on the 5' RACE reads. The table includes under 300,000 distinct CDR3 sequences, 6.5% detected once. This sample also belongs to another study, concerning T cells expressing NK-cell markers.

Source material: CD8+ T cells sorted from blood. The source is a woman aged 18-29 years in good health.

This clonotype was seen more than once but under ten times. This chain links TRBV7-9 with TRBJ2-5; perhaps D is TRBD1 or TRBD2 (5 bases each). This CDR3 is 15 amino acids long. The V and J ends lost 5 bases and 7 bases respectively, with 20 bases between them. Germline CDR1 reads SEHNR; CDR2 reads FQNEAQ (reference sequence). This chain's CDR3 is CASSPPGAGGGTQYF. The CDR3, as DNA: TGTGCCAGCAGCCCCCCCGGGGCCGGTGGTGGGACCCAGTACTTC.

This clonotype was observed a handful of times. This chain uses TRBV27 with TRBJ1-2; 7 positions agree with TRBD1. From germline, CDR1 is MNHEY and CDR2 SMNVEV (reference sequence). The CDR3 consists of 16 residues. Trimming cost V 0 bases and J 4 bases; bases outside gene matches: 8. The CDR3 coding sequence is TGTGCCAGCAGTTTATCGAGGACAGGAAGAGGCTATGGCTACACCTTC. It yields the protein CASSLSRTGRGYGYTF.

This clonotype was seen repeatedly, ten times or more. The chain links TRBV12-3 or TRBV12-4 to TRBJ1-4; 7 nucleotides agree with TRBD1. The ends lost 6 bases at V and 13 bases at J; junction bases unmatched: 8. This CDR3 contains 12 residues. CDR3 coding DNA: TGTGCCAGCAGCGCAGGGGGACGATTACTGTTTTTT. Residues: CASSAGGRLLFF.

This clonotype was seen repeatedly, ten times or more. The gene calls are TRBV12-3 or TRBV12-4 and TRBJ2-2, with a possible D match to TRBD2 (6 bases). V was shortened by 1 base and J by 4 bases, with 13 bases between the two germline ends. This CDR3 has 16 residues. CDR3 sequence: CASSLGAGSGTGELFF. The CDR3 coding sequence is TGTGCCAGCAGTTTAGGGGCCGGGAGTGGCACCGGGGAGCTGTTTTTT.

The rearrangement joins TRBV5-6 to TRBJ1-5; D may be TRBD1 (6 bases). CDR1 is SGHDT, CDR2 YYEEEE, per germline. This CDR3 has 14 residues. The germline V and J ends were trimmed by 2 bases and 7 bases, with 13 bases remaining between them. This chain's CDR3 is CASSLWGAGQPQHF. DNA of the CDR3: TGTGCCAGCAGCTTATGGGGGGCAGGGCAGCCCCAGCATTTT.

At least ten counts were recorded for this clonotype. The rearrangement links TRBV29-1 to TRBJ1-2; D gene unclear. The V gene lost 4 bases and the J gene lost 7 bases, with 7 bases spanning the gap. The CDR3 totals 10 residues. CDR1 and CDR2 from the germline V gene are SQVTM and ANQGSEA. The chain's CDR3 is CSVAEGGYTF. DNA for the CDR3: TGCAGCGTTGCAGAAGGTGGCTACACCTTC. Looking up the rest from reference TRBV29-1 and TRBJ1-2 gives the full variable domain: SAVISQKPSRDICQRGTSLTIQCQVDSQVTMMFWYRQQPGQSLTLIATANQGSEATYESGFVIDKFPISRPNLTFSTLTVSNMSPEDSSIYLCSVAEGGYTFGSGTRLTVV.

The table lists this clonotype with a few counts. The chain links TRBV27 to TRBJ2-2; D is perhaps TRBD1 (6 bases). V was trimmed by 1 base and J by 3 bases, leaving 9 bases between them. The CDR3 is 15 amino acids. The V gene's germline CDR1 is MNHEY and CDR2 SMNVEV (reference sequence). This CDR3 reads CASSLFRGYTGELFF. CDR3 sequence (DNA): TGTGCCAGCAGTTTATTCAGGGGCTACACCGGGGAGCTGTTTTTT.

In its sample, this clonotype was seen a few times. This sequence joins TRBV30 and TRBJ2-1; D unresolved. This CDR3 comprises 12 residues. V lost 1 base and J lost 8, with 9 bases in between. Germline V gene data show CDR1 as GTSNPN and CDR2 as SVGIG (reference sequence). CDR3 residues: CAWSAVVDEQFF. CDR3 DNA: TGTGCCTGGAGTGCGGTAGTAGATGAGCAGTTCTTC.

Details on this clonotype: A clone one base away is much larger, so this may be a read error. The gene calls are TRBV20-1 and TRBJ2-1; maybe TRBD2 (6 bases). The CDR3 runs 16 residues. Germline CDR1 DFQATT, CDR2 SNEGSKA (reference sequence). CDR3 region: CCARTWTTSGYNEQFF. The DNA of the CDR3 is TGCTGTGCTAGAACCTGGACTACTTCGGGGTACAATGAGCAGTTCTTC.

The V call is TRBV11-2, the J call TRBJ2-7, with D perhaps assigned TRBD1 or TRBD2 (6 bases each). V lost 1 base and J lost 6, with 13 bases in between. Germline V lookup: CDR1 SGHAT, CDR2 FQNNGV. CDR3 length: 14 amino acids. CDR3 nucleotide sequence: TGTGCCAGCAGCTTAGGGGTAGGGGGGCGCGAGCAGTACTTC. It encodes CASSLGVGGREQYF.

This clonotype was detected ten times or more. The V and J genes are TRBV3-1 and TRBJ1-1; 12 bases fit TRBD1. The CDR3 runs to 16 residues. Germline V gives CDR1 LGHDT, CDR2 YNNKEL (reference sequence). Trimming took 3 bases from V and 4 from J; bases not matched to a gene: 6. The CDR3 here is CASSHPGTGGFTEAFF. The CDR3 DNA sequence: TGTGCCAGCAGCCACCCTGGGACAGGGGGCTTCACTGAAGCTTTCTTT.

This clonotype was seen ten or more times. CDR3: CASSLVTGGAPDTQYF. The CDR3 DNA reads TGTGCCAGCAGCTTGGTAACAGGGGGCGCTCCAGATACGCAGTATTTT. The V gene is TRBV7-2, the J gene TRBJ2-3; 9 bases align to TRBD1. The V and J ends lost 3 bases and 4 bases, in that order; junction bases with no gene match: 8. Germline V gene sequence: CDR1 SGHTA, CDR2 FQGNSA. The CDR3 runs 16 residues.

This clonotype showed up just a few times. The chain uses TRBV19 and TRBJ2-1; D perhaps matches TRBD2 (7 bases). CDR1 and CDR2 from the germline V gene are LNHDA and SQIVND (reference sequence). Trimming removed 5 bases from V and 8 bases from J, with 16 bases in between. This CDR3 is built from 14 residues. Written as DNA, the CDR3 is TGTGCCAGTAGTGGCCGCGGGGGCTCCGATGAGCAGTTCTTC. Its translation: CASSGRGGSDEQFF.

This clonotype was picked up a small number of times. The chain recombines TRBV5-4 with TRBJ2-3; D possibly corresponds to TRBD1 (6 bases). The germline CDR1 and CDR2 sequences are SGHNT and YYREEE (reference sequence). Trimming left V 4 bases short and J 4 bases short, with 16 bases between. The CDR3 contains 15 residues. The CDR3 region is CASSTGTRGPDTQYF. DNA of the CDR3: TGTGCCAGCAGCACCGGGACACGAGGACCAGATACGCAGTATTTT.

This clonotype has just a few counts. The chain combines TRBV6-4 with TRBJ2-1, with 10 bases lining up with TRBD2. Germline V lookup: CDR1 MRHNA, CDR2 SNTAGT. The V and J ends lost 1 base and 8 bases, in that order; junction bases with no gene match: 5. This CDR3 is 15 amino acids long. The CDR3 loop is CASSDWASGSDEQFF. CDR3 DNA: TGTGCCAGCAGTGACTGGGCTAGCGGGAGCGATGAGCAGTTCTTC.

The V gene is TRBV5-4, the J gene TRBJ2-1, with D tentatively TRBD2 (5 bases). Trimming took off 9 bases at V and 0 bases at J, with 10 bases between the two ends. The CDR3 is 13 residues long. Germline assignment: CDR1 SGHNT and CDR2 YYREEE (reference sequence). In DNA form, the CDR3 reads TGTGCCATCCGAGCGGACTCCTACAATGAGCAGTTCTTC. This encodes CAIRADSYNEQFF.

This clonotype was recorded at least ten times. The chain combines TRBV20-1 with TRBJ1-1; 7 nucleotides match TRBD1. This CDR3 has 15 amino acids. Per the germline V gene, CDR1 is DFQATT and CDR2 is SNEGSKA (reference sequence). V lost 0 bases, J lost 6 bases, and 10 bases stayed unmatched. The DNA of the CDR3 is TGCAGTGCTAGAGAGTTGGCAGGGGGAAGGGCTGAAGCTTTCTTT. This gives the protein CSARELAGGRAEAFF.

The table lists this clonotype with a few counts. This chain connects TRBV6-1 to TRBJ2-3; D is ambiguous. This CDR3 comprises 12 residues. CDR1 is MNHNS, CDR2 SASEGT, per germline. With 8 bases removed from V and 10 bases from J, the gap between germline ends came to 16 bases. The CDR3 protein is CASEDKGWAQYF. In DNA, the CDR3 is TGTGCCAGCGAAGATAAGGGATGGGCGCAGTATTTT.

J is TRBJ2-3 and V is TRBV5-1, with 10 bases matching TRBD1. The length of the CDR3 is 16 residues. CDR1 and CDR2 (germline): SGHRS, YFSETQ. V trimming: 3 bases; J trimming: 5 bases; junction bases outside the gene matches: 9. DNA for the CDR3: TGCGCCAGCAGCTGGGGGGACAGGGGTAATCGAGATACGCAGTATTTT. It specifies CASSWGDRGNRDTQYF.

This clonotype was detected a few times. J is TRBJ2-7 and V is TRBV25-1; TRBD2 agrees at 9 bases. This CDR3 is built from 14 residues. The germline gives CDR1 MGHDK, CDR2 SYGVNS. The V gene end was trimmed by 3 bases and the J gene end by 3 bases; junction bases not matched to a gene: 3. CDR3 coding DNA: TGTGCCAGCAGTGATCCTAGCGGGGACTACGAGCAGTACTTC. Protein sequence: CASSDPSGDYEQYF.

This clonotype was counted only a few times. The chain joins TRBV4-2 to TRBJ2-7; 7 bases line up with TRBD1. V lost 0 bases, J lost 0 bases, and 8 bases stayed unmatched. The CDR3 length is 17 residues. Germline CDR1 is LGHNA and CDR2 is YNFKEQ. In DNA form, the CDR3 reads TGTGCCAGCAGCCAAGATAGGGACAGATTGAGCTCCTACGAGCAGTACTTC. It yields the protein CASSQDRDRLSSYEQYF.

The sample holds a few counts of this clonotype. Here the CDR3 reads CASSPYTRTDTQYF. The CDR3 DNA is TGTGCCAGCAGTCCCTACACCCGCACAGATACGCAGTATTTT. The gene calls are TRBV27 and TRBJ2-3, with no clear D. There are 14 residues in the CDR3. In germline, CDR1 is MNHEY, CDR2 SMNVEV (reference sequence). Between the trimmed V and J ends, which lost 5 bases and 1 base, there was a span of 10 bases.

The sample holds many counts of this clonotype. The chain recombines TRBV11-2 with TRBJ2-1, with unresolved D. Deletions cut 1 base from V and 9 bases from J, with 13 bases between. The CDR3 spans 14 residues. The germline gives CDR1 SGHAT, CDR2 FQNNGV. CDR3 sequence (DNA): TGTGCCAGCAGCTTAGGCGGTGGCTTGGGTGAGCAGTTCTTC. It yields the protein CASSLGGGLGEQFF.

V is TRBV12-3 or TRBV12-4 and J is TRBJ1-2; D is ambiguous. The CDR3 extends over 12 amino acids. Trimming removed 8 bases from V and 3 bases from J, with 10 bases in between. Here the CDR3 reads CASRRVDYGYTF. Written as DNA, the CDR3 is TGTGCCAGCCGTCGGGTGGACTATGGCTACACCTTC.

This clonotype was detected only a few times. The chain employs TRBV2 and TRBJ1-1; D unclear. Trimming took 0 bases from V and 2 from J, leaving 10 bases between them. CDR3 length equals 15 residues. Germline values: CDR1 SNHLY, CDR2 FYNNEI. CDR3 sequence: CASSEAKGTNTEAFF. For the CDR3, the DNA is TGTGCCAGCAGTGAAGCGAAGGGCACAAACACTGAAGCTTTCTTT.

This clonotype was observed many times. The chain is built from TRBV12-3 or TRBV12-4 and TRBJ2-3; unclear D gene. The V and J ends lost 1 base and 4 bases respectively, with 9 bases between them. The CDR3 consists of 14 residues. CDR3 nucleotides: TGTGCCAGCAGTTTAGAGACGGGCGCAGATACGCAGTATTTT. Translation gives CASSLETGADTQYF.

The rearrangement uses TRBV20-1 and TRBJ1-1; D ambiguous. This CDR3 has 12 residues. Between the trimmed V and J ends, which lost 3 bases and 1 base, there was a span of 6 bases. The germline CDR1 and CDR2 sequences are DFQATT and SNEGSKA (reference sequence). CDR3 DNA: TGCAGTGCTAGTACCCAGAACACTGAAGCTTTCTTT. The encoded protein is CSASTQNTEAFF.

This clonotype has a count of ten or more. V usage is TRBV5-6 and J usage is TRBJ2-3; D not certain. Trimming removed 5 bases at V and 4 bases at J, with 8 bases between. CDR1 and CDR2 (germline): SGHDT, YYEEEE. The CDR3 runs to 12 residues. CDR3 region: CASSLGSDTQYF. The CDR3 region has the DNA TGTGCCAGCAGTTTAGGGTCAGATACGCAGTATTTT.